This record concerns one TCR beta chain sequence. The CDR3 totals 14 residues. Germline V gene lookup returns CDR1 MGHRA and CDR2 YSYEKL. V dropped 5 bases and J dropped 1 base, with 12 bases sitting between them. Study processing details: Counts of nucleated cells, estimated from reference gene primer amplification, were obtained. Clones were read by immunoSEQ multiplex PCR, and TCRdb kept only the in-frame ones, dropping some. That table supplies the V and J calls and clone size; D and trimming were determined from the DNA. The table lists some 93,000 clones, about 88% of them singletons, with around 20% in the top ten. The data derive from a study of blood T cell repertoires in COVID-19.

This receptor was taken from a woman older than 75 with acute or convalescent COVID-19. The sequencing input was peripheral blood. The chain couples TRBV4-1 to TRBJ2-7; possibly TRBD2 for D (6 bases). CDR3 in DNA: TGCGCCAGCAGCTCCCAGGGAGGTTCCTACGAGCAGTACTTC. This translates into CASSSQGGSYEQYF.